There are a few counts of the clone carrying this TCR beta chain. The antigen is unknown. Libraries of TCR beta came from quantitative 5'-RACE with molecular barcodes. TCRdb analysed the 5' RACE reads with MiXCR anew, one entry per CDR3 protein. The repertoire holds a few hundred thousand distinct CDR3 sequences, with less than 9.5% as singletons. This CDR3 is built from 17 residues. The source of the sample is a study of CD8 T cells in ankylosing spondylitis. Findings of the study overall: Previous work reported some of these motif variants in the synovial fluid and blood of reactive arthritis. Ankylosing spondylitis blood appeared to be characterized by a TCR beta motif of under ten highly homologous variants. Within matched ankylosing spondylitis synovial fluid, disease-linked clones were reportedly significantly enriched.

The sequence was collected from a male donor with ankylosing spondylitis. This chain joins TRBV21-1 and TRBJ2-1; TRBD1 is the table's D call, not checked against the DNA. TRBV21-1 is tagged as a pseudogene. Sequenced: blood, either unsorted or a sorted T cell fraction (not recorded which). The CDR3 region is CASSLGHGTAKYNEQFF. For the CDR3, the DNA is TGTGCCAGCAGCCTCGGACACGGGACAGCAAAATACAATGAGCAGTTCTTC.